This TCR beta chain was observed in a study of CD8 T cells in Susac syndrome. Random hexamers served to reverse transcribe roughly 0.45 to 1 ug RNA. Amplification of TCR beta CDR3 across 54 Vbeta and 13 Jbeta was performed with immunoSEQ multiplex PCR. One entry per CDR3 protein, called by TCRdb with MiXCR from the immunoSEQ multiplex PCR reads. Found here are approximately 77,000 distinct CDR3 sequences, 90% to 95% of them singletons; the top ten hold around 0.52%. V dropped 1 base and J dropped 5 bases, with 11 bases sitting between them. Germline loops: CDR1 LGHDT, CDR2 YNNKEL (reference sequence). The CDR3 totals 15 residues.

The TCR originated in a human donor with Susac syndrome. The chain recombines TRBV3-1 with TRBJ1-4; TRBD1 might be the D (5 bases). Source material: CD4+ T cells from PBMCs. In nucleotides, the CDR3 is TGTGCCAGCAGCCAAGGCGACAGCCGAAATGAAAAACTGTTTTTT. The encoded protein is CASSQGDSRNEKLFF.